The 14 T cell receptor beta chains in this list originate from one sample, sequenced in a study of T cells in Graves' hyperthyroidism and ophthalmopathy. RNA transcripts gave rise to amplified TCR beta CDR3 regions. An initial round of RT-PCR targeting the TCR CDR3 relied on the HTBI primer set. MiXCR, applied by TCRdb to the multiplex PCR reads, yields one record per CDR3 protein. The repertoire has just under 750,000 distinct CDR3 sequences, 35% of them found once; the top ten carry about a third. Material: blood. The receptor set was obtained from a woman between 40 and 50 years old with Graves' hyperthyroidism.

This rearrangement joins TRBV7-4 to TRBJ1-3, with D perhaps TRBD1 (6 bases). CDR1 and CDR2 (germline): SGHVT, SQSDAQ. V gave up 5 bases and J gave up 1 base, with 18 bases separating them. This CDR3 spans 17 amino acids. The CDR3 sequence is CASSPYDRPGSGNTIYF. DNA of the CDR3: TGTGCCAGCAGCCCGTATGACAGGCCCGGATCTGGAAACACCATATATTTT.

This chain uses TRBV6-4 with TRBJ2-7; D remains unclear. Trimming removed 5 bases from V and 2 bases from J, with 16 bases in between. The CDR3 spans 15 residues. The germline CDR1 and CDR2 sequences are MRHNA and SNTAGT. CDR3 sequence (DNA): TGTGCCAGCAGTCCATTCCCCCCCGGTCCCTACGAGCAGTACTTC. This gives the protein CASSPFPPGPYEQYF.

The chain employs TRBV6-5 and TRBJ1-1, with D unclear. CDR3 length equals 11 residues. Germline V gives CDR1 MNHEY, CDR2 SVGAGI. Trimming took 8 bases from V and 3 from J, leaving 7 bases between them. CDR3 region: CASQDYTEAFF. As DNA, the CDR3 is TGTGCCAGCCAGGATTACACTGAAGCTTTCTTT.

This clonotype was counted at least ten times. CDR3 region: CASSAEARGFF. The CDR3, as DNA: TGTGCCAGCAGTGCGGAGGCTAGGGGGTTTTTT. The chain has TRBV2 and TRBJ1-4; possibly TRBD1 for D (5 bases). Germline CDR1 reads SNHLY; CDR2 reads FYNNEI. This CDR3 comprises 11 residues. Trimming cost V 4 bases and J 16 bases, with 13 bases left between them.

J is TRBJ1-2 and V is TRBV7-6; D is undetermined. The germline V gene encodes CDR1 SGHVS and CDR2 FNYEAQ. The CDR3 is made up of 13 amino acids. V was cut by 8 bases and J by 3 bases, with 13 bases left in between. The CDR3 DNA follows: TGTGCCAGCTCCGACCGAGCTGACTATGGCTACACCTTC. The encoded protein is CASSDRADYGYTF.

This chain connects TRBV12-3 or TRBV12-4 to TRBJ2-1, with 8 bases identical to TRBD1. The CDR3 sequence is 14 residues long. J lost 5 bases, V lost 5 bases, and 5 bases had no gene match. CDR3 in amino acids: CASSHQGQDNEQFF. CDR3 nucleotide sequence: TGTGCCAGCAGTCACCAGGGACAGGACAATGAGCAGTTCTTC.

A single count supports this clonotype. V is TRBV29-1 and J is TRBJ2-7, with D possibly TRBD1 on 6 matching bases. CDR3 length equals 11 residues. CDR1 and CDR2 from the germline V gene are SQVTM and ANQGSEA. Trimming shortened V by 6 bases and J by 7 bases, and 13 bases separated the two germline ends. CDR3 protein: CSVVQGDEQYF. The CDR3 region has the DNA TGCAGCGTGGTACAGGGCGATGAGCAGTACTTC.

The chain has TRBV5-1 and TRBJ1-1; D perhaps matches TRBD1 (6 bases). V lost 0 bases and J lost 3, with 15 bases in between. Germline-derived CDR1 and CDR2 are SGHRS and YFSETQ. The length of the CDR3 is 16 residues. The CDR3 DNA reads TGCGCCAGCAGCTTGGGGGTAGGGGGTGCGGACACTGAAGCTTTCTTT. It encodes CASSLGVGGADTEAFF.

This clonotype has at least ten counts. This chain uses TRBV19 with TRBJ1-5; 10 positions match TRBD1. The germline V gene encodes CDR1 LNHDA and CDR2 SQIVND (reference sequence). The V and J ends lost 5 bases and 1 base, in that order; junction bases with no gene match: 8. This CDR3 contains 17 residues. The CDR3 reads CASSARDRGSSNQPQHF. CDR3 in DNA: TGTGCCAGTAGTGCCAGGGACAGGGGTTCAAGCAATCAGCCCCAGCATTTT.

The V and J genes are TRBV7-2 and TRBJ1-3; 7 bases line up with TRBD1. Trimming cost V 8 bases and J 7 bases; bases outside gene matches: 8. The CDR3 sequence is 13 residues long. Germline V gene lookup returns CDR1 SGHTA and CDR2 FQGNSA. In nucleotides, the CDR3 is TGTGCCAGCGCCACGACAGGGAGGAACACCATATATTTT. It codes for CASATTGRNTIYF. Combining the CDR3 with reference TRBV7-2 and TRBJ1-3 gives the whole variable domain GAGVSQSPSNKVTEKGKDVELRCDPISGHTALYWYRQSLGQGLEFLIYFQGNSAPDKSGLPSDRFSAERTGGSVSTLTIQRTQQEDSAVYLCASATTGRNTIYFGEGSWLTVV.

This chain connects TRBV6-6 to TRBJ2-7; 10 positions agree with TRBD1. Trimming at V came to 5 bases and at J to 1 base, leaving 5 bases not matched to a gene. CDR1 is MNHNY and CDR2 is SVGAGI in the germline V gene (reference sequence). The CDR3 extends over 15 amino acids. In nucleotides, the CDR3 is TGTGCCAGCAGTAGGGACAGGGGAAATTCCTACGAGCAGTACTTC. Protein: CASSRDRGNSYEQYF.

This sequence joins TRBV10-3 and TRBJ1-5; TRBD1 aligns across 10 bases. Germline assignment: CDR1 ENHRY and CDR2 SYGVKD. CDR3 length: 17 amino acids. V dropped 2 bases and J dropped 2; count of bases not matched to a gene: 6. CDR3 sequence: CAISETRGTGGNQPQHF. As DNA, the CDR3 is TGTGCCATCAGTGAGACTAGGGGGACAGGGGGCAATCAGCCCCAGCATTTT.

This chain links TRBV10-3 with TRBJ2-5; D gene unclear. Looked up from germline, CDR1 is ENHRY and CDR2 is SYGVKD. V was shortened by 4 bases and J by 1 base, with 4 bases between the two germline ends. This CDR3 is built from 12 residues. This CDR3 is CAISVPQETQYF. DNA for the CDR3: TGTGCCATCAGTGTACCCCAAGAGACCCAGTACTTC.

This chain joins TRBV20-1 and TRBJ2-7; a possible D gene is TRBD1 (6 bases). The CDR3 contains 13 residues. Germline CDR1 and CDR2: DFQATT and SNEGSKA (reference sequence). The chain's CDR3 is CIIDRPDPYEQYF. The CDR3 DNA reads as TGCATCATAGACAGGCCTGACCCCTACGAGCAGTACTTC.